One TCR beta chain is described in this entry. Its antigen is unidentified. V shed 5 bases and J shed 0 bases, with 10 bases lying between them. This CDR3 spans 15 amino acids. Germline loops: CDR1 KGHSH, CDR2 LQKENI. TCRdb's copy holds only in-frame clones and misses some; the assay was immunoSEQ multiplex PCR. The sample includes about 14,000 clones, around 80% of them seen just once. This entry is derived from a study of immune evolution from preneoplasia to lung adenocarcinoma. The study's findings and limits: Normal lung had the highest top T cell clone frequencies.

Patients had resection in Japan or China between the mid-2010s and the late 2010s. Macro-dissection enriched premalignant or tumor cells before nucleic acid extraction. The V gene is TRBV18, the J gene TRBJ1-4, with TRBD1 as a possible D gene (6 bases). The clonotype comes from a person aged 65-85 years with lung adenocarcinoma. The sample was FFPE minimally invasive lung adenocarcinoma tissue. In DNA form, the CDR3 reads TGTGCCAGCTCATCGGACAGAGCAACTAATGAAAAACTGTTTTTT. It is translated as CASSSDRATNEKLFF. Full variable domain (outside the CDR3, taken from reference TRBV18 and TRBJ1-4): NAGVMQNPRHLVRRRGQEARLRCSPMKGHSHVYWYRQLPEEGLKFMVYLQKENIIDESGMPKERFSAEFPKEGPSILRIQQVVRGDSAAYFCASSSDRATNEKLFFGSGTQLSVL.